The clone carrying this T cell receptor (beta chain) was picked up a small number of times. Its specificity is unknown. Recipients boosted at about 4 weeks or about 12 weeks are pooled. Profiling relied on immunoSEQ multiplex PCR, and the TCRdb table lists in-frame clones only, not all of them. The sample has some 110,000 clones, about 82% seen once; the top ten hold about 16%. The data derive from a study of T cell responses to AZD1222 COVID-19 vaccine. Study-wide points: Close to half of spike-specific TCRs reportedly recognize unmutated variant regions.

The V and J ends lost 4 bases and 3 bases respectively, with 12 bases between them. Germline V lookup: CDR1 LGHDT, CDR2 YNNKEL (reference sequence). This CDR3 region has 14 residues. The chain employs TRBV3-1 (or the pseudogene TRBV3-2) and TRBJ1-2, with TRBD1 as a possible D gene (5 bases). The sequence came from an adult who received the AZD1222 COVID-19 vaccine. The sample consisted of peripheral blood, taken 28 days after the second AZD1222 dose. The CDR3 DNA follows: TGTGCCAGCAGCCTCGAGTCCAGGGACTATGGCTACACCTTC. The encoded protein is CASSLESRDYGYTF.